The 24 T cell receptor beta chains listed next were all sequenced from one sample in a study of cytomegalovirus exposure and HLA in healthy donors. The study ran its PCR with 60 Vbeta and 13 Jbeta primers. The table came from immunoSEQ multiplex PCR; TCRdb's copy has only in-frame clones and leaves some out. The profile shows about 150,000 clones, more than 75% of them singletons. Sequencing used PBMCs. These receptors were collected from a man aged 25 to 40 in good health and CMV-seropositive.

This chain joins TRBV5-4 and TRBJ1-1; weak D call: TRBD1 (5 bases). Germline V lookup: CDR1 SGHNT, CDR2 YYREEE (reference sequence). There are 14 residues in the CDR3. V dropped 4 bases and J dropped 4 bases, with 14 bases sitting between them. The CDR3 here is CASSPIRQGTEAFF. The CDR3 nucleotides are TGTGCCAGCAGCCCCATTCGGCAGGGCACTGAAGCTTTCTTT. The full variable domain, with the rest looked up from reference TRBV5-4 and TRBJ1-1, is ETGVTQSPTHLIKTRGQQVTLRCSSQSGHNTVSWYQQALGQGPQFIFQYYREEENGRGNFPPRFSGLQFPNYSSELNVNALELDDSALYLCASSPIRQGTEAFFGQGTRLTVV.

The V call is TRBV6-6, the J call TRBJ1-1; 8 bases align to TRBD1. There are 14 residues in the CDR3. The V gene's germline CDR1 is MNHNY and CDR2 SVGAGI (reference sequence). The V gene end was trimmed by 6 bases and the J gene end by 5 bases; junction bases not matched to a gene: 8. Here the CDR3 reads CASRVDRGRTEAFF. The CDR3 DNA is TGTGCCAGCAGGGTAGACAGGGGAAGGACTGAAGCTTTCTTT.

This sequence joins TRBV2 and TRBJ2-1; maybe TRBD2 (6 bases). Germline V CDR1 and CDR2: SNHLY, FYNNEI. Deletions cut 6 bases from V and 8 bases from J, with 23 bases between. The CDR3 spans 16 residues. The CDR3 DNA reads as TGTGCCAGCAGATCGGGGACGGGAGACCGAGGCTATGAGCAGTTCTTC. Its translation is CASRSGTGDRGYEQFF.

The chain carries TRBV4-2 and TRBJ2-3, with TRBD1 identical over 7 bases. Germline trimming cut 1 base from V and 1 base from J; bases unmatched to any gene: 8. Germline V gives CDR1 LGHNA, CDR2 YNFKEQ. The CDR3 runs to 17 residues. CDR3 in amino acids: CASSQVSPGQGTDTQYF. Written as DNA, the CDR3 is TGTGCCAGCAGCCAAGTGTCCCCCGGACAGGGCACAGATACGCAGTATTTT.

The chain employs TRBV11-2 and TRBJ2-3, with TRBD2 matching over 9 bases. Germline lookup yields CDR1 SGHAT and CDR2 FQNNGV. CDR3 length equals 16 residues. After removal of 5 bases from V and 5 bases from J, the junction contained 11 bases not matched to a gene. The CDR3 sequence: CASSGELAGGLDTQYF. CDR3 sequence (DNA): TGTGCCAGCAGCGGAGAGTTGGCGGGAGGGTTAGATACGCAGTATTTT. Looking up the rest from reference TRBV11-2 and TRBJ2-3 gives the full variable domain: EAGVAQSPRYKIIEKRQSVAFWCNPISGHATLYWYQQILGQGPKLLIQFQNNGVVDDSQLPKDRFSAERLKGVDSTLKIQPAKLEDSAVYLCASSGELAGGLDTQYFGPGTRLTVL.

The chain couples TRBV29-1 to TRBJ2-7; possibly TRBD1 for D (6 bases). This CDR3 spans 11 amino acids. The V end lost 4 bases, the J end lost 6 bases, and 10 bases lay between the germline ends. From germline, CDR1 is SQVTM and CDR2 ANQGSEA. In DNA form, the CDR3 reads TGCAGCGTTGCGGAAGGGGGCGAGCAGTACTTC. It translates to CSVAEGGEQYF.

DNA of the CDR3: TGTGCCAGCAGCTGGAGACTAGCGGGAGCAGATACGCAGTATTTT. The encoded protein is CASSWRLAGADTQYF. The chain has TRBV7-9 and TRBJ2-3; 12 nucleotides agree with TRBD2. Germline CDR1 reads SEHNR; CDR2 reads FQNEAQ (reference sequence). The CDR3 is 15 amino acids. V lost 4 bases to trimming and J lost 4 bases; unmatched junction nucleotides: 3.

The V gene is TRBV11-3, the J gene TRBJ2-1; 9 positions agree with TRBD2. This CDR3 spans 14 amino acids. The ends lost 2 bases at V and 10 bases at J; junction bases unmatched: 6. Germline CDR1 SGHNT, CDR2 YENEEA. The CDR3 is CASSLNHGLAEQFF. CDR3 in DNA: TGTGCCAGCAGCTTAAACCACGGACTAGCGGAGCAGTTCTTC.

The J gene is TRBJ2-5, the V gene TRBV7-3, with 8 bases fitting TRBD1. V lost 5 bases, J lost 1 base, and 6 bases stayed unmatched. Germline CDR1 reads SGHTA; CDR2 reads FQGTGA. This CDR3 region has 15 residues. This chain's CDR3 is CASSARQGPQETQYF. The CDR3 DNA reads TGTGCCAGCAGCGCCCGACAGGGGCCCCAAGAGACCCAGTACTTC. Supplemented by reference TRBV7-3 and TRBJ2-5, the full variable domain reads GAGVSQTPSNKVTEKGKYVELRCDPISGHTALYWYRQSLGQGPEFLIYFQGTGAADDSGLPNDRFFAVRPEGSVSTLKIQRTERGDSAVYLCASSARQGPQETQYFGPGTRLLVL.

The chain employs TRBV5-4 and TRBJ1-2; 7 bases align to TRBD1. Germline CDR1 is SGHNT and CDR2 is YYREEE (reference sequence). The length of the CDR3 is 14 residues. V shed 2 bases, J shed 4 bases, and the junction held 5 bases outside the gene matches. The CDR3 reads CASSFGQDGYGYTF. CDR3 coding DNA: TGTGCCAGCAGCTTCGGACAGGACGGCTATGGCTACACCTTC. Full variable domain (outside the CDR3, taken from reference TRBV5-4 and TRBJ1-2): ETGVTQSPTHLIKTRGQQVTLRCSSQSGHNTVSWYQQALGQGPQFIFQYYREEENGRGNFPPRFSGLQFPNYSSELNVNALELDDSALYLCASSFGQDGYGYTFGSGTRLTVV.

The V gene is TRBV4-2, the J gene TRBJ1-2, with TRBD1 matching over 7 bases. Germline V CDR1 and CDR2: LGHNA, YNFKEQ. Unmatched junction bases numbered 5, after V lost 0 bases and J lost 1 base. This CDR3 is built from 16 residues. CDR3 sequence: CASSQDTGEHNYGYTF. The CDR3 nucleotides are TGTGCCAGCAGCCAAGATACAGGGGAACATAACTATGGCTACACCTTC.

The chain recombines TRBV5-6 with TRBJ1-1; D is possibly TRBD1 (5 bases). The length of the CDR3 is 15 residues. Germline V CDR1 and CDR2: SGHDT, YYEEEE. V gave up 0 bases and J gave up 5 bases, with 14 bases separating them. CDR3 residues: CASSLAGEGWTEAFF. CDR3 DNA sequence: TGTGCCAGCAGCTTGGCGGGGGAGGGGTGGACTGAAGCTTTCTTT.

CDR3 residues: CASSQWLAGDHEQYF. CDR3 sequence (DNA): TGTGCCAGCAGCCAATGGCTAGCGGGAGACCACGAGCAGTACTTC. J is TRBJ2-5 and V is TRBV4-2, with TRBD2 matching 10 bases. The better agreement between TRBJ2-7 and the DNA end casts doubt on the J call. CDR3 length: 15 amino acids. From germline, CDR1 is LGHNA and CDR2 YNFKEQ.

This clone appeared a single time. This CDR3 reads CASRIPDGTERGYTF. The CDR3 DNA sequence: TGTGCCAGCAGAATTCCAGACGGGACAGAACGTGGCTACACCTTC. The J gene is TRBJ1-2, the V gene TRBV6-5; 7 bases match TRBD1. V lost 6 bases to trimming and J lost 7 bases; unmatched junction nucleotides: 14. In germline, CDR1 is MNHEY, CDR2 SVGAGI. The CDR3 totals 15 residues.

This clone appeared a few times. The chain links TRBV27 to TRBJ2-7; 7 bases match TRBD2. V dropped 11 bases and J dropped 6; count of bases not matched to a gene: 13. The CDR3 totals 13 residues. CDR1 is MNHEY, CDR2 SMNVEV, per germline (reference sequence). CDR3 region: CAPSGSWGGEQYF. CDR3 sequence (DNA): TGTGCCCCCTCGGGGTCGTGGGGGGGCGAGCAGTACTTC.

The genes are TRBV11-2 and TRBJ1-2; perhaps TRBD1 as D (5 bases). The CDR3 spans 15 residues. The V end was cut by 0 bases, the J end by 0 bases, with 8 bases between. Germline CDR1 SGHAT, CDR2 FQNNGV. Here the CDR3 reads CASSLEAGSNYGYTF. Here the CDR3 DNA reads TGTGCCAGCAGCTTAGAGGCAGGGTCTAACTATGGCTACACCTTC.

This clone was seen just once. The chain combines TRBV27 with TRBJ1-6, with TRBD1 identical over 9 bases. The ends lost 6 bases at V and 9 bases at J; junction bases unmatched: 6. The CDR3 is made up of 14 amino acids. Germline V gene data show CDR1 as MNHEY and CDR2 as SMNVEV (reference sequence). Here the CDR3 reads CASRWTGDGSPLHF. The CDR3 nucleotides read TGTGCCAGCAGATGGACAGGGGACGGTTCACCCCTCCACTTT.

The genes are TRBV5-1 and TRBJ2-2; 7 bases map to TRBD2. The germline CDR1 and CDR2 sequences are SGHRS and YFSETQ. The length of the CDR3 is 16 residues. V dropped 1 base and J dropped 5; count of bases not matched to a gene: 8. CDR3 DNA sequence: TGCGCCAGCAGCTTGTTTGGCGGGAGTGAAACCGGGGAGCTGTTTTTT. It specifies CASSLFGGSETGELFF.

The chain joins TRBV5-1 to TRBJ2-7, with a tentative D call TRBD1 (6 bases). The CDR3 runs 14 residues. The ends were cut back, 3 bases at V and 7 bases at J, with 17 bases in the middle. Germline V gene data show CDR1 as SGHRS and CDR2 as YFSETQ. The CDR3 reads CASSWGLGLREQYF. The CDR3 DNA sequence: TGCGCCAGCAGCTGGGGGCTAGGGCTGCGGGAGCAGTACTTC.

The V call is TRBV9, the J call TRBJ2-3; the match to TRBD2 covers 7 bases. This CDR3 contains 16 residues. Losses at the gene ends were 2 bases for V and 2 bases for J; bases not matched to a gene: 8. CDR1 is SGDLS and CDR2 is YYNGEE in the germline V gene. CDR3 bases: TGTGCCAGCAGCGTTCTAGCGGAGGGGTACACAGATACGCAGTATTTT. Amino acid sequence: CASSVLAEGYTDTQYF.

This clone was recorded a few times. The chain links TRBV28 to TRBJ1-1; TRBD1 aligns across 8 bases. With V trimmed by 3 bases and J by 8 bases, 11 bases remained unmatched. The CDR3 runs to 15 residues. The germline V gene encodes CDR1 MDHEN and CDR2 SYDVKM. The CDR3, as DNA: TGTGCCAGCAGTTTTCTGAGACAGGGGCCGCCCGAAGCTTTCTTT. Protein sequence: CASSFLRQGPPEAFF. The entire variable domain, with the rest obtained from reference TRBV28 and TRBJ1-1, is as follows: DVKVTQSSRYLVKRTGEKVFLECVQDMDHENMFWYRQDPGLGLRLIYFSYDVKMKEKGDIPEGYSVSREKKERFSLILESASTNQTSMYLCASSFLRQGPPEAFFGQGTRLTVV.

The genes are TRBV9 and TRBJ2-1, with D perhaps matching TRBD1 (6 bases). The germline V gene has CDR1 SGDLS and CDR2 YYNGEE. Trimming pared 4 bases from V and 4 bases from J, leaving 12 bases between. This CDR3 region has 14 residues. The CDR3 region is CASSPRTVYNEQFF. CDR3 coding DNA: TGTGCCAGCAGCCCGCGGACAGTTTACAATGAGCAGTTCTTC.

V is TRBV11-1 and J is TRBJ2-3; 14 nucleotides align to TRBD2. Germline V gene lookup returns CDR1 SGHAT and CDR2 FQDESV (reference sequence). The CDR3 contains 15 residues. With 5 bases clipped from V and 4 bases from J, the junction kept 2 bases outside the gene matches. The CDR3 loop is CASSPTSGRADTQYF. DNA of the CDR3: TGTGCCAGCAGCCCGACTAGCGGGAGGGCAGATACGCAGTATTTT.

The chain is built from TRBV5-4 and TRBJ2-1; 7 nucleotides align to TRBD2. Unmatched junction bases numbered 12, after V lost 4 bases and J lost 5 bases. Germline CDR1 reads SGHNT; CDR2 reads YYREEE (reference sequence). CDR3 size: 16 residues. CDR3 nucleotides: TGTGCCAGCAGCGGCGGGGGTTATGGGACTGACAATGAGCAGTTCTTC. Encoded protein: CASSGGGYGTDNEQFF.